This passage covers 25 T cell receptor beta chains from one sample sequenced in a study of blood T cell repertoires in COVID-19. Measured with immunoSEQ multiplex PCR; TCRdb has only the in-frame clones, and not every one. The sample carries 250,000 to 300,000 clones, less than 90% recorded once. The sequenced sample was peripheral blood. The receptors derive from a man in his sixties who had recovered from COVID-19.

V gene TRBV7-2 combines with J gene TRBJ2-3; D is possibly TRBD1 (6 bases). Germline CDR1 SGHTA, CDR2 FQGNSA. Trimming took off 6 bases at V and 1 base at J, with 8 bases between the two ends. CDR3 length equals 13 residues. The CDR3 reads CASRKGGTDTQYF. In DNA, the CDR3 is TGTGCCAGCAGAAAGGGGGGCACAGATACGCAGTATTTT. The full variable domain, completed using reference TRBV7-2 and TRBJ2-3, is GAGVSQSPSNKVTEKGKDVELRCDPISGHTALYWYRQSLGQGLEFLIYFQGNSAPDKSGLPSDRFSAERTGGSVSTLTIQRTQQEDSAVYLCASRKGGTDTQYFGPGTRLTVL.

The rearrangement links TRBV23-1 to TRBJ2-1; TRBD1 agrees at 9 bases. TRBV23-1 is labeled an ORF, and its function is uncertain. This CDR3 is built from 15 residues. V trimming: 7 bases; J trimming: 7 bases; junction bases outside the gene matches: 11. The CDR3 is CASNTGTGTWNEQFF. In nucleotides, the CDR3 is TGCGCCAGCAACACAGGGACAGGGACTTGGAATGAGCAGTTCTTC.

The chain employs TRBV28 and TRBJ2-5; D possibly corresponds to TRBD2 (6 bases). The CDR3 loop spans 14 amino acids. Germline CDR1 and CDR2: MDHEN and SYDVKM. Trimming removed 2 bases from V and 4 bases from J, with 11 bases in between. The CDR3 is CASSLSGLGETQYF. DNA of the CDR3: TGTGCCAGCAGTTTAAGCGGGTTGGGAGAGACCCAGTACTTC.

The chain couples TRBV6-5 to TRBJ1-3; tentative D call: TRBD1 (6 bases). V was cut by 6 bases and J by 2 bases, with 14 bases left in between. This CDR3 is 15 amino acids long. CDR1 is MNHEY and CDR2 is SVGAGI in the germline V gene. The CDR3 protein is CASSPQGLPGNTIYF. CDR3 nucleotide sequence: TGTGCCAGCAGCCCCCAGGGGCTTCCTGGAAACACCATATATTTT.

The chain is built from TRBV27 and TRBJ1-3; D call uncertain. V lost 9 bases to trimming and J lost 3 bases, with 12 bases between them. Germline V gene lookup returns CDR1 MNHEY and CDR2 SMNVEV (reference sequence). The CDR3 extends over 13 amino acids. The CDR3 DNA follows: TGTGCCAGTTGGGCCAATATTGGAAACACCATATATTTT. Protein product: CASWANIGNTIYF.

The CDR3 DNA sequence: TGTGCCAGCAGCTCCGGGGTTGAGACCCAGTACTTC. Protein product: CASSSGVETQYF. The chain carries TRBV6-5 and TRBJ2-5, with a weak D call TRBD2 (5 bases). The CDR3 totals 12 residues. Per the germline V gene, CDR1 is MNHEY and CDR2 is SVGAGI. Trimming took off 6 bases at V and 5 bases at J, with 10 bases between the two ends.

The chain joins TRBV29-1 to TRBJ2-3; 7 bases fit TRBD1. This CDR3 has 13 amino acids. Trimming cost V 2 bases and J 4 bases; bases outside gene matches: 3. CDR1 and CDR2 (germline): SQVTM, ANQGSEA. The CDR3 loop reads CSVERGQADTQYF. The CDR3 DNA reads TGCAGCGTTGAACGTGGACAGGCAGATACGCAGTATTTT.

This clone has a count of ten or more. The CDR3 nucleotides read TGTGCCAGCAGCTTAGTCAGGGGAGAGACCCAGTACTTC. It translates to CASSLVRGETQYF. The chain links TRBV11-3 to TRBJ2-5; maybe TRBD1 (6 bases). This CDR3 spans 13 amino acids. In germline, CDR1 is SGHNT, CDR2 YENEEA. Deletions cut 1 base from V and 4 bases from J, with 7 bases between.

V usage is TRBV25-1 and J usage is TRBJ1-1; perhaps TRBD1 as D (6 bases). Germline CDR1 reads MGHDK; CDR2 reads SYGVNS. This CDR3 is built from 15 residues. Trimming left V 5 bases short and J 0 bases short, with 13 bases between. As DNA, the CDR3 is TGTGCCAGCAGTAACCAGGGGTTCCTGAACACTGAAGCTTTCTTT. Residues: CASSNQGFLNTEAFF.

The chain uses TRBV2 and TRBJ1-1; a possible D gene is TRBD1 (5 bases). The ends were cut back, 6 bases at V and 3 bases at J, with 14 bases in the middle. The CDR3 length is 14 residues. Per germline, CDR1 SNHLY and CDR2 FYNNEI. The CDR3 protein is CASRRVGGDTEAFF. CDR3 nucleotides: TGTGCCAGCAGACGCGTGGGGGGGGACACTGAAGCTTTCTTT.

This clone has only one observation. This sequence joins TRBV7-2 and TRBJ2-1; 10 positions agree with TRBD1. CDR1 and CDR2 from the germline V gene are SGHTA and FQGNSA. The CDR3 covers 14 residues. The trim removed 5 bases at V and 8 bases at J, leaving 6 bases unmatched. The CDR3 loop is CASSQGQGRDEQFF. CDR3 in DNA: TGTGCCAGCAGCCAGGGACAGGGGAGAGATGAGCAGTTCTTC. The variable domain in full, completed from reference TRBV7-2 and TRBJ2-1, reads GAGVSQSPSNKVTEKGKDVELRCDPISGHTALYWYRQSLGQGLEFLIYFQGNSAPDKSGLPSDRFSAERTGGSVSTLTIQRTQQEDSAVYLCASSQGQGRDEQFFGPGTRLTVL.

The table lists this clone with a count of one. This sequence joins TRBV30 and TRBJ1-5; D is unresolved. Trimming left V 1 base short and J 6 bases short, with 7 bases between. Per germline, CDR1 GTSNPN and CDR2 SVGIG (reference sequence). This CDR3 region has 12 residues. CDR3 residues: CAWSAGIQPQHF. CDR3 nucleotide sequence: TGTGCCTGGAGTGCCGGGATTCAGCCCCAGCATTTT.

The rearrangement joins TRBV11-2 to TRBJ2-3; TRBD1 might be the D (6 bases). Germline CDR1 is SGHAT and CDR2 is FQNNGV. The CDR3 has 17 residues. Between the trimmed V and J ends, which lost 0 bases and 4 bases, there was a span of 17 bases. CDR3 region: CASSLEQGPGHPDTQYF. The CDR3 nucleotides are TGTGCCAGCAGCTTAGAACAGGGTCCCGGGCATCCAGATACGCAGTATTTT. Complete variable domain (other parts from reference TRBV11-2 and TRBJ2-3): EAGVAQSPRYKIIEKRQSVAFWCNPISGHATLYWYQQILGQGPKLLIQFQNNGVVDDSQLPKDRFSAERLKGVDSTLKIQPAKLEDSAVYLCASSLEQGPGHPDTQYFGPGTRLTVL.

The chain uses TRBV9 and TRBJ2-7, with D perhaps matching TRBD2 (7 bases). Trimming removed 4 bases at V and 2 bases at J, with 10 bases between. The CDR3 spans 13 residues. Looked up from germline, CDR1 is SGDLS and CDR2 is YYNGEE. CDR3 nucleotide sequence: TGTGCCAGCAGCCGGGGGGCGGCCTACGAGCAGTACTTC. Translated, it gives CASSRGAAYEQYF.

The chain links TRBV28 to TRBJ2-5; 8 nucleotides align to TRBD1. Looked up from germline, CDR1 is MDHEN and CDR2 is SYDVKM. The CDR3 is 15 residues long. Trimming at V came to 6 bases and at J to 2 bases, leaving 8 bases not matched to a gene. In DNA form, the CDR3 reads TGTGCCAGCAGCCCCGAGGGACAGGCTCAAGAGACCCAGTACTTC. Translated: CASSPEGQAQETQYF.

This clone was counted once. V and J are TRBV19 and TRBJ1-2; D ambiguous. This CDR3 region has 15 residues. In germline, CDR1 is LNHDA, CDR2 SQIVND (reference sequence). V lost 4 bases to trimming and J lost 2 bases, with 14 bases between them. The CDR3 DNA sequence: TGTGCCAGTAGTAACCGGATGACACGAAACTATGGCTACACCTTC. This encodes CASSNRMTRNYGYTF.

This chain uses TRBV11-2 with TRBJ2-5; D may be TRBD1 (6 bases). Germline lookup yields CDR1 SGHAT and CDR2 FQNNGV. Trimming removed 5 bases at V and 5 bases at J, with 12 bases between. The CDR3 contains 13 residues. The chain's CDR3 is CASSQGQSETQYF. CDR3 nucleotides: TGTGCCAGCAGCCAAGGACAGTCGGAGACCCAGTACTTC.

The chain couples TRBV3-1 (or the pseudogene TRBV3-2) to TRBJ2-7; 10 nucleotides line up with TRBD1. Germline CDR1 reads LGHDT; CDR2 reads YNNKEL (reference sequence). This CDR3 has 15 amino acids. V dropped 3 bases and J dropped 3; count of bases not matched to a gene: 5. The CDR3 loop is CASSHPGQGYYEQYF. The DNA for the CDR3 is TGTGCCAGCAGCCATCCGGGACAGGGGTACTACGAGCAGTACTTC.

A single count supports this clone. The chain recombines TRBV2 with TRBJ2-7; 8 nucleotides agree with TRBD2. This CDR3 has 15 amino acids. Germline values: CDR1 SNHLY, CDR2 FYNNEI. V was pared by 5 bases and J by 3 bases, with 9 bases of the junction left unmatched. This CDR3 reads CASSPPKTSGYEQYF. Written as DNA, the CDR3 is TGTGCCAGCAGTCCACCCAAAACTAGCGGCTACGAGCAGTACTTC.

V usage is TRBV6-1 and J usage is TRBJ1-2, with D maybe TRBD1 (5 bases). This CDR3 is built from 12 residues. Germline V lookup: CDR1 MNHNS, CDR2 SASEGT. The ends were cut back, 7 bases at V and 6 bases at J, with 12 bases in the middle. The CDR3 bases are TGTGCCAGCACACAGGCCCGCGATGGCTACACCTTC. Amino acids: CASTQARDGYTF.

The chain uses TRBV5-1 and TRBJ1-3; 9 bases map to TRBD1. Germline values: CDR1 SGHRS, CDR2 YFSETQ. With 1 base clipped from V and 4 bases from J, the junction kept 3 bases outside the gene matches. The CDR3 is 15 residues long. CDR3 sequence (DNA): TGCGCCAGCAGCTTGTACACAGGGGGCGGAAACACCATATATTTT. Translation gives CASSLYTGGGNTIYF.

The chain links TRBV7-2 to TRBJ1-5; 9 nucleotides line up with TRBD1. Germline V gene data show CDR1 as SGHTA and CDR2 as FQGNSA. The CDR3 consists of 14 residues. The ends lost 5 bases at V and 10 bases at J; junction bases unmatched: 9. The CDR3 sequence is CASSPQGQGRPQHF. CDR3 DNA: TGTGCCAGCAGCCCCCAGGGACAGGGAAGACCCCAGCATTTT.

With regard to this clone: An end of the junction differs from the germline gene, which may be a read error. V is TRBV4-1 and J is TRBJ1-1, with a tentative D call TRBD1 (6 bases). Looked up from germline, CDR1 is MGHRA and CDR2 is YSYEKL. There are 15 residues in the CDR3. CDR3 DNA: TGCGCCAGCACCCAAACCGGGACACCTAAGACTGAAGCTTTCTTT. Translation gives CASTQTGTPKTEAFF.

This clone was detected only once. V usage is TRBV5-5 and J usage is TRBJ2-1; 11 positions agree with TRBD2. The CDR3 sequence is 17 residues long. The germline gives CDR1 SGHKS, CDR2 YYEKEE (reference sequence). Losses at the gene ends were 4 bases for V and 3 bases for J; bases not matched to a gene: 9. CDR3 nucleotide sequence: TGTGCCAGCAGCCCCTACGGAGGACTAGCGGGCTACAATGAGCAGTTCTTC. It is translated as CASSPYGGLAGYNEQFF.

The chain has TRBV2 and TRBJ1-6; no clear D. V gave up 6 bases and J gave up 6 bases, with 15 bases separating them. The CDR3 is made up of 15 amino acids. CDR1 and CDR2 from the germline V gene are SNHLY and FYNNEI. This CDR3 is CASSLEGTGNSPLHF. The CDR3 DNA is TGTGCCAGCAGCCTCGAAGGAACGGGTAATTCACCCCTCCACTTT.